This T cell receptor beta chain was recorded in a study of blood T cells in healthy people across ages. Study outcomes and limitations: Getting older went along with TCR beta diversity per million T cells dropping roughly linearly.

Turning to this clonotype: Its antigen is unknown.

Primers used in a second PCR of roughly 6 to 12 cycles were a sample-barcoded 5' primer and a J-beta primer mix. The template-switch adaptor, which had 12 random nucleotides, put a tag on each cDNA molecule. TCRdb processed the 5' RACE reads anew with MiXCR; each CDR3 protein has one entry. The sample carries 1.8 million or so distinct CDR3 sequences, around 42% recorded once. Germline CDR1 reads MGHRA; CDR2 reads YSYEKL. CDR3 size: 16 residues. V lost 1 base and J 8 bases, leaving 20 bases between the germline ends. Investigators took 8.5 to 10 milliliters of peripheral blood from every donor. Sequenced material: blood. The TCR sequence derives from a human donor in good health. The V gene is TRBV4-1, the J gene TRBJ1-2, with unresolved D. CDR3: CASSQGASGNVFGYTF. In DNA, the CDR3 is TGCGCCAGCAGCCAAGGGGCTAGCGGGAACGTATTCGGCTACACCTTC.